One and the same sample provided the 3 T cell receptor beta chains below, sequenced in a study of T cell responses to AZD1222 COVID-19 vaccine. Some clones are missing from TCRdb's copy, which holds only in-frame ones; the method was immunoSEQ multiplex PCR. The data contain about 88,000 clones, about 89% of them singletons. This specimen was peripheral blood, taken 28 days after the second AZD1222 dose. Source of these receptors: an adult who received the AZD1222 COVID-19 vaccine.

This sequence joins TRBV7-9 and TRBJ1-2, with D perhaps TRBD1 (5 bases). Germline V gene sequence: CDR1 SEHNR, CDR2 FQNEAQ (reference sequence). The CDR3 sequence is 14 residues long. Trimming took off 1 base at V and 8 bases at J, with 14 bases between the two ends. The CDR3 loop reads CASSLEGVAGGYTF. CDR3 sequence (DNA): TGTGCCAGCAGCTTAGAAGGGGTGGCCGGCGGCTACACCTTC.

This sequence joins TRBV12-3 or TRBV12-4 and TRBJ1-1, with D unclear. V was shortened by 5 bases and J by 3 bases, with 7 bases between the two germline ends. This CDR3 region has 12 residues. This chain's CDR3 is CASSLRDTEAFF. The CDR3 DNA follows: TGTGCCAGCAGTCTACGAGACACTGAAGCTTTCTTT.

The V and J genes are TRBV6-5 and TRBJ2-3; TRBD2 matches at 9 bases. Trimming at V came to 8 bases and at J to 5 bases, leaving 8 bases not matched to a gene. Per the germline V gene, CDR1 is MNHEY and CDR2 is SVGAGI. CDR3 length equals 14 residues. The CDR3 coding sequence is TGTGCCAGCCGCTGGACTAGCGCCGTAGATACGCAGTATTTT. It specifies CASRWTSAVDTQYF.